This note documents a single TCR beta chain sequence. It has no known antigen specificity. Base qualities are not recorded, but no much larger clone differs from it by a single base. To sequence the TCRbeta CDR3 region, genomic DNA was isolated from the sorted cells. The immunoSEQ Assay was used to sequence the TCRbeta CDR3 regions. The source is immuneACCESS, and TCRdb retained only in-frame sequences with V and J called. Part of the clones is not carried over; for the studies checked, unresolved V genes explain less than half of this, and the remainder is unexplained. The sample profile shows 26,000 or so clones; around 84% of them were found once. Approximately 25% of the sample comes from the top ten. The data were obtained in a study of OX40 agonist ivuxolimab in advanced cancers. Notes on the research overall: Ivuxolimab, which targeted the costimulatory receptor OX40 (CD134), was an agonistic, fully human IgG2 monoclonal antibody. Intravenous ivuxolimab was administered to patients every 2 weeks at six dose levels: 0.01, 0.1, 0.3, 1.5, 3 and 10 mg/kg. Of the roughly 51 dose-escalation patients, hepatocellular carcinoma was present in some 19, melanoma in around 15, renal cell carcinoma in 9 and head and neck cancer in 9. A male proportion of 82.7% and a mean age of approximately 60 years, ranging from about 23 to 90, were recorded for the dose-escalation cohort. Patients were allowed to have had prior anti-PD-1, anti-PD-L1 or anti-CTLA-4 therapy, and 40% to 45% of the dose-escalation patients had previously received checkpoint inhibitors. Three dose-escalation patients achieved partial responses, one with hepatocellular carcinoma and two with cutaneous melanoma. Peripheral TCRbeta sequencing aimed to test whether ivuxolimab altered TCR sequence diversity and caused clonal T-cell expansion. The paper describes the monotherapy dose-escalation part (N of about 55 patients) of the phase I trial of ivuxolimab.

Patients with autoimmune disease history or receiving systemic immunosuppression were excluded from the trial. Peripheral blood for TCR sequencing was collected from all dose cohorts at baseline, on cycle 4 day 1, and on cycle 7 day 1. Samples came from an open-label, multicenter, first-in-human phase I dose-escalation trial of ivuxolimab. Adults with locally advanced or metastatic melanoma, renal cell carcinoma, hepatocellular carcinoma or head and neck squamous cell carcinoma were enrolled in the trial. Before TCR sequencing, CD4+ T cells and CD8+ T cells were sorted from peripheral blood as separate populations. CDR1 and CDR2 are drawn from the germline V gene (reference sequence): SGHKS, YYEKEE. The CDR3 runs 15 residues from the cysteine to the phenylalanine. Here the CDR3 DNA is all that survives: 45 bases in frame from base 1. Compared with germline, V lacks 3 bases and J lacks 10 bases; bases without a gene match: 7.

Summary of the overall study and its limitations: Antigen specificity was not determined for the clonally expanded peripheral T cells. Clonal expansion of both CD4+ and CD8+ blood T cells was observed from baseline to week 6 at doses 0.1 to 3.0 mg/kg. After ivuxolimab, expanded clones were on average more numerous among CD8+ T cells than among CD4+ T cells. Low levels of normalized T-cell clonal expansion were also seen in some patients who did not respond. In partial responders in the 0.1-3.0 mg/kg groups, normalized peripheral clonal expansion was found to be among the lowest, especially among CD8+ T cells.

The receptor was derived from an adult with an advanced solid tumor such as melanoma, head and neck, liver or kidney cancer. The material sequenced was CD4+ or CD8+ T cells sorted from blood, taken in a trial of the OX40 agonist ivuxolimab. This receptor chain uses TRBV5-5 and TRBJ1-6, and 10 junctional nucleotides match TRBD1. The CDR3 loop reads CASSWTGGQRSPLHF. In nucleotides, the sequence is TGTGCCAGCAGCTGGACAGGGGGTCAACGCTCACCCCTCCACTTT.